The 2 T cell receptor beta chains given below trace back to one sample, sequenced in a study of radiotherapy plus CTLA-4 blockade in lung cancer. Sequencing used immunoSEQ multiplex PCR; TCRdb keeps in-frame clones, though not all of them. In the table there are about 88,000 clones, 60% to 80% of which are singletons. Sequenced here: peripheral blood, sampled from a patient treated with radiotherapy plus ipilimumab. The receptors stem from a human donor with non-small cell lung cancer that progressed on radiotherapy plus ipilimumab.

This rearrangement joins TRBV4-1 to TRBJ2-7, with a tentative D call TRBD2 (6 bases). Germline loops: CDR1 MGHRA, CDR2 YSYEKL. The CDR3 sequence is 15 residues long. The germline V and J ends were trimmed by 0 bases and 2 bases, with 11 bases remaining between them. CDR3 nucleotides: TGCGCCAGCAGCCAAGATTTCGGAGGGCCCTACGAGCAGTACTTC. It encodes CASSQDFGGPYEQYF.

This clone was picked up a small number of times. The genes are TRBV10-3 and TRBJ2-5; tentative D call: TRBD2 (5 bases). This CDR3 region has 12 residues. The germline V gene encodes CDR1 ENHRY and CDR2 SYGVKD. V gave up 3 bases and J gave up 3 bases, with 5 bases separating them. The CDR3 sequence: CAISDGEETQYF. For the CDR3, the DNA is TGTGCCATCAGTGACGGGGAAGAGACCCAGTACTTC.